The sequence of this T cell receptor (beta chain) was determined in a study of blood T cell repertoires in COVID-19. Study context: Samples of COVID-19 (acute and convalescent) were obtained from the United States, Italy and Spain.

J was trimmed by 1 base and V by 3 bases; bases with no gene match: 2. The CDR3 contains 14 residues. Germline V gene lookup returns CDR1 LGHNA and CDR2 YSLEER. The protocol was immunoSEQ multiplex PCR, while the TCRdb copy is restricted to in-frame clones and leaves out a portion. The sample consists of roughly 43,000 clones, about 88% of them appearing once. The clonotype comes from a woman in her forties or fifties who had recovered from COVID-19. V usage is TRBV4-3 and J usage is TRBJ2-5; 7 bases line up with TRBD1. Specimen: PBMCs or T cells enriched from blood (not recorded which). Here the CDR3 reads CASSQGQSQETQYF. The CDR3 nucleotides read TGCGCCAGCAGCCAGGGACAGAGCCAAGAGACCCAGTACTTC.